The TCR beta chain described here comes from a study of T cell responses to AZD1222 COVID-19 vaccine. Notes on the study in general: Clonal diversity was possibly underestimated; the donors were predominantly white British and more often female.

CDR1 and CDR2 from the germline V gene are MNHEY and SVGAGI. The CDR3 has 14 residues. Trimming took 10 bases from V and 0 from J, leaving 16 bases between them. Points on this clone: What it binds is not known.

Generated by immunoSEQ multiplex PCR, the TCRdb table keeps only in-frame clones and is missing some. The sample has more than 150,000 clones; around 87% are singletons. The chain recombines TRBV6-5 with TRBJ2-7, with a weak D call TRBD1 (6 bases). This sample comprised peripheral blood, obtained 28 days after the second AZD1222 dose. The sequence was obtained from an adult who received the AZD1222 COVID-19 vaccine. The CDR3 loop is CATATGSNSYEQYF. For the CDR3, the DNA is TGTGCCACCGCAACAGGGAGCAACTCCTACGAGCAGTACTTC.